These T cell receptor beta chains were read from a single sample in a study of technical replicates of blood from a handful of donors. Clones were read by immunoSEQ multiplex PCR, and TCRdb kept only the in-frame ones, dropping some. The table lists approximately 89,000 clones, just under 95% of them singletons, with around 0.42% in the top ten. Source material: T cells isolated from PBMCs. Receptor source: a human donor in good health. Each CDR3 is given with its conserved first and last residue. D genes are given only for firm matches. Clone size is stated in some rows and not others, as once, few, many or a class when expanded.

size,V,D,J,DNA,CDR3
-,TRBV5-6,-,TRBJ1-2,TGTGCCAGCAGCTTGCAGAGACAGCATTTTCCCTATGGCTACACCTTC,CASSLQRQHFPYGYTF
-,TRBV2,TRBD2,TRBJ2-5,TGTGCCAGCAGTGGGGGACTAGCGGGCGGAGAGACCCAGTACTTC,CASSGGLAGGETQYF
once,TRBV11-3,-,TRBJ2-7,TGTGCCAGCAGCTTATCGGCGGATCACTCCTACGAGCAGTACTTC,CASSLSADHSYEQYF
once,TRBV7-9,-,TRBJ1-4,TGTGCCAGCAGGCCTCAGGGAGAAAAACTGTTTTTT,CASRPQGEKLFF
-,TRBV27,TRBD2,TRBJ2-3,TGTGCCAGCAGTTTAGGACTAGCGGTCACAGATACGCAGTATTTT,CASSLGLAVTDTQYF
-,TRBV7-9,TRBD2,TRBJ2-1,TGTGCCAGCAGCCTTCTAAGCGGGGTCTACAATGAGCAGTTCTTC,CASSLLSGVYNEQFF
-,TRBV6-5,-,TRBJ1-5,TGTGCCAGCAGCCCTACAGGGAAGGCGGATCAGCCCCAGCATTTT,CASSPTGKADQPQHF
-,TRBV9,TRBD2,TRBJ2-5,TGTGCCAGCAGCGCCGGCGTGGGTCTAGCGGGATTACAAGAGACCCAGTACTTC,CASSAGVGLAGLQETQYF
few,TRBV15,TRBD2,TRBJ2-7,TGTGCCACCAGCATAGTCGCGGGAGTAAGGTCCTACGAGCAGTACTTC,CATSIVAGVRSYEQYF
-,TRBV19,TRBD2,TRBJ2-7,TGTGCCAGTAGTATCGGCGGGGGGCACTACGAGCAGTACTTC,CASSIGGGHYEQYF
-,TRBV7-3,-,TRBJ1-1,TGTGCCAGCAGCTTAAGGGTAAACGGGGACACTGAAGCTTTCTTT,CASSLRVNGDTEAFF
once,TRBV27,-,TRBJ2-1,TGTGCCAGCAGTTACATACAGGGCAATGAGCAGTTCTTC,CASSYIQGNEQFF
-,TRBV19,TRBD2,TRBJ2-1,TGTGCCAGTACCAGACTGCGCGGGAGCGGGGGTGATGAGCAGTTCTTC,CASTRLRGSGGDEQFF
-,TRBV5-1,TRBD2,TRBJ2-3,TGCGCCAGCAGCTTGATCGGGAGGGCCCCAGATACGCAGTATTTT,CASSLIGRAPDTQYF